This record concerns one T cell receptor (beta chain) sequence. The antigen is not known. Repeated repertoire sampling spanned the course of chemoradiotherapy. The sample belongs to a study of chemoradiotherapy in HPV16-positive cancers. Whole-study context: A couple of HPV16-positive patients' cells yielded candidate HPV-specific clones and common motifs.

The data were produced by immunoSEQ multiplex PCR, yet TCRdb's version contains in-frame clones alone and is incomplete. Among 35,000 to 45,000 clones, around 76% were seen once, and the ten largest hold about 5%. The study's findings and limits: Candidate HPV-specific clones and E7-related TCR motifs grew in tumor during treatment. HPV-responsive T-cell expansion during chemoradiotherapy was linked to improved recurrence-free survival in HPV16-positive patients.

Germline CDR1 is MNHEY and CDR2 is SMNVEV (reference sequence). The CDR3 is 10 residues long. The TCR was taken from a human donor with HPV-associated anogenital cancer. This chain joins TRBV27 and TRBJ2-5, with D unresolved. The J call is doubtful: the DNA matches TRBJ2-7 better. The material sequenced was blood, taken from a patient who underwent chemoradiotherapy. CDR3 DNA: TGTGCCACCCCTGGGGACGAGCAGTACTTC. It is translated as CATPGDEQYF.